This is a list of T cell receptor beta chains from one sample in a study of human T cells and chemical hapten exposure. TCRdb itself ran the RACE reads through MiXCR, one entry per CDR3 protein. The repertoire includes some 350,000 distinct CDR3 sequences, under 9% of them detected once, and 7% to 10% sits in the top ten. The sample was whole blood, taken in connection with sensitization to the hapten diphenylcyclopropenone (DPC). The source is a woman aged 18-29 years with alopecia areata. Some clones in this sample may be carry-over from other donors' samples. The CDR3 runs from the conserved cysteine through the conserved F or W. Each record gives: clone size, CDR3 length, J gene, V gene, D gene, CDR3 protein, CDR3 DNA. D genes are given only for firm matches. Only some rows state a clone size, as once, few, many or a class for expanded clones.

-	15	TRBJ1-5	TRBV10-3	-	CAISESGRWDQPQHF	TGTGCCATCAGTGAGTCGGGCCGGTGGGATCAGCCCCAGCATTTT
many	18	TRBJ2-1	TRBV3-1	-	CASSHNRWGALTYNEQFF	TGTGCCAGCAGCCATAACCGGTGGGGGGCTCTAACCTACAATGAGCAGTTCTTC
few	15	TRBJ2-6	TRBV6-2/TRBV6-3	-	CASSSLLLGANVLTF	TGTGCCAGCAGTTCCTTACTCCTTGGGGCCAACGTCCTGACTTTC
-	16	TRBJ1-1	TRBV7-2	-	CASSLAPRLLNTEAFF	TGTGCCAGCAGCTTAGCCCCCCGGCTTTTGAACACTGAAGCTTTCTTT
-	14	TRBJ2-2	TRBV7-3	-	CASSSQMDTGELFF	TGTGCCAGCAGCTCGCAGATGGACACCGGGGAGCTGTTTTTT
many	11	TRBJ2-7	TRBV28	-	CASSLGLEQYF	TGTGCCAGCAGTTTGGGCTTGGAGCAGTACTTC
few	14	TRBJ1-4	TRBV7-6	-	CASSLAVFGEKLFF	TGTGCCAGCAGCTTAGCAGTGTTCGGGGAAAAACTGTTTTTT
many	15	TRBJ2-3	TRBV9	-	CASSVGPQAADTQYF	TGTGCCAGCAGCGTCGGACCCCAAGCCGCAGATACGCAGTATTTT
many	15	TRBJ2-5	TRBV7-2	-	CASSLAGQPQETQYF	TGTGCCAGCAGCTTAGCGGGTCAGCCCCAAGAGACCCAGTACTTC
few	13	TRBJ2-7	TRBV7-2	TRBD2	CASAPSGDLEQYF	TGTGCCAGCGCCCCCAGCGGGGACCTCGAGCAGTACTTC
-	12	TRBJ1-5	TRBV2	-	CASSDVSQPQHF	TGTGCCAGCAGTGACGTGAGTCAGCCCCAGCATTTT
few	14	TRBJ1-1	TRBV5-5	-	CASSADLVDAEAFF	TGTGCCAGCAGCGCGGACTTGGTGGACGCCGAAGCTTTCTTT
-	15	TRBJ2-1	TRBV6-2/TRBV6-3	-	CASSLTYSSYNEQFF	TGTGCCAGCAGTTTGACCTACAGCTCCTACAATGAGCAGTTCTTC
-	13	TRBJ1-2	TRBV4-2	-	CASSPGRSYGYTF	TGTGCCAGCAGCCCTGGACGGTCCTATGGCTACACCTTC
many	18	TRBJ2-6	TRBV7-2	-	CASSTGPGRAGGANVLTF	TGTGCCAGCAGCACGGGCCCAGGCAGGGCGGGTGGGGCCAACGTCCTGACTTTC